This is a list of T cell receptor beta chains from one sample in a study of early T cells in non-severe SARS-CoV-2 infection. In TCRdb, the 5' RACE reads were re-called with MiXCR into one record per CDR3 protein. The sample comprises about 36,000 distinct CDR3 sequences, 6% to 7.5% of which are singletons, and about 25% rests with the top ten. The sequencing used whole blood, collected at baseline. The receptor set was obtained from an adult who was a healthcare worker with PCR-confirmed SARS-CoV-2 infection or an uninfected control (not recorded which). The CDR3 runs from the conserved cysteine through the conserved F or W. The order of the fields is clone size, V gene, D gene, J gene, CDR3 protein, CDR3 DNA. D genes are given only for firm matches. The size entry is marked missing in some rows and otherwise reads once, few, many or a size class.

.	TRBV6-5	TRBD1	TRBJ1-6	CASRDRVDNSPLHF	TGTGCCAGCAGAGACAGGGTAGATAATTCACCCCTCCACTTT
once	TRBV12-2	.	TRBJ1-1	CASRLARGFTEAIF	TGTGCAAGTCGCTTAGCGCGGGGGTTTACTGAAGCTATCTTT
.	TRBV27	.	TRBJ1-5	CASSPDQGRDQPQHF	TGTGCCAGCAGTCCCGACCAGGGTCGGGATCAGCCCCAGCATTTT
many	TRBV5-1	.	TRBJ2-7	CASSLTGGSDFFYEQYF	TGCGCCAGCAGCTTGACCGGCGGATCGGACTTTTTCTACGAGCAGTACTTC
many	TRBV30	.	TRBJ2-6	CAWSPPGSGANVLTF	TGTGCCTGGAGTCCGCCGGGCTCTGGGGCCAACGTCCTGACTTTC
many	TRBV7-3	.	TRBJ2-1	CASSLNGEVSHNEQFF	TGTGCCAGCAGCTTAAATGGGGAGGTCTCCCACAATGAGCAGTTCTTC
.	TRBV11-2	.	TRBJ2-5	CASSYGNQETQYF	TGTGCCAGCAGCTACGGTAACCAAGAGACCCAGTACTTC
.	TRBV5-1	TRBD1	TRBJ2-7	CASSFGTGGREQYF	TGCGCCAGCAGCTTCGGGACAGGCGGAAGGGAGCAGTACTTC
many	TRBV20-1	.	TRBJ1-5	CSARVLDNQPQHF	TGCAGTGCTAGAGTTCTTGACAATCAGCCCCAGCATTTT
many	TRBV11-2	.	TRBJ2-6	CATLLVRAGTAGQRGANVLTF	TGTGCCACCCTCTTAGTGCGGGCAGGCACCGCTGGGCAGCGTGGGGCCAACGTCCTGACTTTC